Reported below is one T cell receptor (beta chain). Its antigen is still unknown. MiXCR, run by TCRdb on the 5' RACE reads, gives a single entry per CDR3 protein. Of about 250,000 distinct CDR3 sequences detected, 15% to 20% appear once; the ten largest clones hold approximately 32%. This specimen belongs to a study of CD8 T cells in ankylosing spondylitis. The study, taken as a whole, reports: Ankylosing spondylitis blood appeared to be characterized by a TCR beta motif of several highly homologous variants.

V lost 6 bases and J lost 3; bases outside the gene matches: 6. CDR3 length equals 13 residues. The germline gives CDR1 SQVTM, CDR2 ANQGSEA. The sample comprised blood, either unsorted or a sorted T cell fraction (not recorded which). The V call is TRBV29-1, the J call TRBJ2-5; 8 bases map to TRBD2. The receptor comes from a male donor with ankylosing spondylitis or in good health (not recorded which). CDR3 region: CSVTPGLEETQYF. CDR3 nucleotides: TGCAGCGTAACACCGGGACTAGAAGAGACCCAGTACTTC.